These T cell receptor beta chains were read from a single sample in a study of beta chain features in type 1 diabetes. The repertoire was sequenced with immunoSEQ multiplex PCR; TCRdb's copy has only in-frame clones and lacks some. The sample shows nearly 350,000 clones, 7% to 9% of them seen only once. Sequenced input: central memory CD4+ T cells from blood. The receptors stem from a woman aged 18-29 years in good health. Both conserved end residues are part of each CDR3. The D gene is left open where the match is weak. The listing skips clone size in some rows; elsewhere it reads once, few, many or a size class.

v_call: TRBV19; d_call: -; j_call: TRBJ1-5; clone_size: few; cdr3_aa: CASSILFQPQHF; cdr3_nt: TGTGCCAGTAGTATACTATTCCAGCCCCAGCATTTT
v_call: TRBV5-1; d_call: -; j_call: TRBJ2-5; clone_size: -; cdr3_aa: CASSPTHIQETQYF; cdr3_nt: TGCGCCAGCAGTCCAACTCATATCCAAGAGACCCAGTACTTC
v_call: TRBV4-2; d_call: TRBD1; j_call: TRBJ2-5; clone_size: few; cdr3_aa: CASSPRSSGQGVETQYF; cdr3_nt: TGTGCCAGCAGCCCACGAAGTTCGGGACAGGGGGTAGAGACCCAGTACTTC
v_call: TRBV5-5; d_call: -; j_call: TRBJ2-1; clone_size: -; cdr3_aa: CASSLGIAGNEQFF; cdr3_nt: TGTGCCAGCAGCTTGGGAATTGCGGGTAATGAGCAGTTCTTC
v_call: TRBV6-6; d_call: -; j_call: TRBJ1-2; clone_size: -; cdr3_aa: CATNRDGYTF; cdr3_nt: TGTGCCACCAACAGGGACGGCTACACCTTC
v_call: TRBV28; d_call: -; j_call: TRBJ2-1; clone_size: few; cdr3_aa: CASHAGGMERNEQFF; cdr3_nt: TGTGCCAGCCACGCCGGCGGTATGGAGCGGAATGAGCAGTTCTTC
v_call: TRBV5-6; d_call: -; j_call: TRBJ2-2; clone_size: -; cdr3_aa: CASSFVANTGELFF; cdr3_nt: TGTGCCAGCAGCTTCGTCGCGAACACCGGGGAGCTGTTTTTT
v_call: TRBV12-1; d_call: -; j_call: TRBJ2-1; clone_size: few; cdr3_aa: CASGREPGLADNEQFF; cdr3_nt: TGTGCCAGCGGCCGTGAACCGGGACTAGCGGACAATGAGCAGTTCTTC
v_call: TRBV11-1; d_call: -; j_call: TRBJ2-1; clone_size: -; cdr3_aa: CASSLIGHNEQFF; cdr3_nt: TGTGCCAGCAGCTTAATAGGGCACAATGAGCAGTTCTTC
v_call: TRBV4-3; d_call: -; j_call: TRBJ2-5; clone_size: few; cdr3_aa: CASSQELQGGETQYF; cdr3_nt: TGCGCCAGCAGCCAAGAATTACAGGGTGGAGAGACCCAGTACTTC
v_call: TRBV7-9; d_call: -; j_call: TRBJ2-2; clone_size: many; cdr3_aa: CASSSSTGPGNTGELFF; cdr3_nt: TGTGCCAGCAGCTCCTCAACAGGGCCGGGGAACACCGGGGAGCTGTTTTTT
v_call: TRBV27; d_call: TRBD1; j_call: TRBJ1-1; clone_size: many; cdr3_aa: CASSPKAWDRGRVGAFF; cdr3_nt: TGTGCCAGCAGTCCGAAAGCCTGGGACAGGGGCCGCGTTGGGGCTTTCTTT
v_call: TRBV4-3; d_call: -; j_call: TRBJ1-1; clone_size: few; cdr3_aa: CASSQARGTEAFF; cdr3_nt: TGCGCCAGCAGCCAAGCAAGGGGTACTGAAGCTTTCTTT
v_call: TRBV7-2; d_call: -; j_call: TRBJ2-3; clone_size: -; cdr3_aa: CASSLRSGYTDTQYF; cdr3_nt: TGTGCCAGCAGCTTAAGGTCAGGTTACACAGATACGCAGTATTTT
v_call: TRBV7-2; d_call: -; j_call: TRBJ2-6; clone_size: -; cdr3_aa: CASSVQGSGANVLTF; cdr3_nt: TGTGCCAGCAGCGTCCAAGGCTCTGGGGCCAACGTCCTGACTTTC
v_call: TRBV7-9; d_call: -; j_call: TRBJ2-7; clone_size: few; cdr3_aa: CASSPRNALSYEQYF; cdr3_nt: TGTGCCAGCAGCCCCCGCAACGCCCTCTCCTACGAGCAGTACTTC
v_call: TRBV7-2; d_call: -; j_call: TRBJ2-5; clone_size: -; cdr3_aa: CASSFGRAETQYF; cdr3_nt: TGTGCCAGCAGCTTCGGCAGGGCTGAGACCCAGTACTTC
v_call: TRBV18; d_call: -; j_call: TRBJ2-5; clone_size: -; cdr3_aa: CASSPAAEETQYF; cdr3_nt: TGTGCCAGCTCACCAGCGGCAGAAGAGACCCAGTACTTC
v_call: TRBV19; d_call: TRBD2; j_call: TRBJ2-5; clone_size: -; cdr3_aa: CASSTSGTYQETQYF; cdr3_nt: TGTGCCAGTAGTACTAGCGGGACTTACCAAGAGACCCAGTACTTC
v_call: TRBV7-3; d_call: TRBD2; j_call: TRBJ2-5; clone_size: -; cdr3_aa: CASSRAGGGETQYF; cdr3_nt: TGTGCCAGCAGCCGAGCGGGAGGGGGAGAGACCCAGTACTTC
v_call: TRBV7-2; d_call: TRBD2; j_call: TRBJ2-7; clone_size: few; cdr3_aa: CASSLSARGEVGF; cdr3_nt: TGTGCCAGCAGCTTAAGCGCGCGGGGGGAAGTTGGATTC
v_call: TRBV28; d_call: TRBD1; j_call: TRBJ2-5; clone_size: few; cdr3_aa: CASSPQTGGEETQYF; cdr3_nt: TGTGCCAGCAGTCCTCAGACAGGGGGCGAAGAGACCCAGTACTTC
v_call: TRBV10-3; d_call: TRBD2; j_call: TRBJ2-2; clone_size: many; cdr3_aa: CAISGTRLAGVIGELFF; cdr3_nt: TGTGCCATCAGTGGGACCAGACTAGCGGGAGTGATCGGGGAGCTGTTTTTT
v_call: TRBV10-3; d_call: TRBD1; j_call: TRBJ2-3; clone_size: many; cdr3_aa: CAITPGQADTQYF; cdr3_nt: TGTGCCATCACCCCGGGACAGGCAGATACGCAGTATTTT
v_call: TRBV7-6; d_call: -; j_call: TRBJ2-1; clone_size: few; cdr3_aa: CASSLEAFSYNEQFF; cdr3_nt: TGTGCCAGCAGCTTAGAAGCGTTCTCCTACAATGAGCAGTTCTTC
v_call: TRBV18; d_call: -; j_call: TRBJ2-5; clone_size: few; cdr3_aa: CASSPPGETQYF; cdr3_nt: TGTGCCAGCTCACCACCCGGAGAGACCCAGTACTTC